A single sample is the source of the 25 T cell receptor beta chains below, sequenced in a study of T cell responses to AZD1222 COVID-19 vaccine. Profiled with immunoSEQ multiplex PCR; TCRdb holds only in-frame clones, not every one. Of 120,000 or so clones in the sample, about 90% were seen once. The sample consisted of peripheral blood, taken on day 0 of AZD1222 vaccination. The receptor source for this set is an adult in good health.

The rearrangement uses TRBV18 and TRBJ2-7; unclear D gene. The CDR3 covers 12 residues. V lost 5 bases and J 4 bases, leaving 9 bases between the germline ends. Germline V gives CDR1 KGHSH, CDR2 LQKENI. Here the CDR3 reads CASSESLYEQYF. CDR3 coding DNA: TGTGCCAGCTCAGAGAGTCTGTACGAGCAGTACTTC.

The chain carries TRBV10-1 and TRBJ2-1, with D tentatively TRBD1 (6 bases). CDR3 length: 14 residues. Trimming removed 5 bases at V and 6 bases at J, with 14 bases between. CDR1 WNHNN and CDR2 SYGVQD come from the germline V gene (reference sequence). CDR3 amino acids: CASSPTGGGNEQFF. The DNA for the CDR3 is TGCGCCAGCAGTCCGACAGGAGGTGGCAATGAGCAGTTCTTC.

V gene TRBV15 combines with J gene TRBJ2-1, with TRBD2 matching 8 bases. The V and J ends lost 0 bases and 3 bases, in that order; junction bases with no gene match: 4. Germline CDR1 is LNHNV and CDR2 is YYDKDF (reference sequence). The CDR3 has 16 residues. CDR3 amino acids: CATSRELAELYNEQFF. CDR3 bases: TGTGCCACCAGCAGAGAACTAGCGGAGCTCTACAATGAGCAGTTCTTC.

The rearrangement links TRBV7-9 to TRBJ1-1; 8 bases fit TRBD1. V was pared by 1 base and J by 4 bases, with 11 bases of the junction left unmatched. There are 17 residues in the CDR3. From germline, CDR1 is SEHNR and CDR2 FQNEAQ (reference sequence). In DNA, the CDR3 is TGTGCCAGCAGCTTAGGGACAGGGCGCCACCGGGGCACTGAAGCTTTCTTT. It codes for CASSLGTGRHRGTEAFF.

The CDR3 nucleotides are TGTGCCAGCTCCCCTTGGGACGGTACCTACAATGAGCAGTTCTTC. Translating gives CASSPWDGTYNEQFF. The V gene is TRBV18, the J gene TRBJ2-1; TRBD1 or TRBD2 may be the D gene (5 bases each). The V gene lost 6 bases and the J gene lost 2 bases, with 14 bases spanning the gap. Germline V gene lookup returns CDR1 KGHSH and CDR2 LQKENI. CDR3 length: 15 amino acids.

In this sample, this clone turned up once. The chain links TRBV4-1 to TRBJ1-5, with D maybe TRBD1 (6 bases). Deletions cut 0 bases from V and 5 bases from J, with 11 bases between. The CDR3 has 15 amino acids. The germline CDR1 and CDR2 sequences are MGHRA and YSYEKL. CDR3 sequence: CASSQDYRADQPQHF. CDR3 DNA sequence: TGCGCCAGCAGCCAAGATTACAGGGCGGATCAGCCCCAGCATTTT.

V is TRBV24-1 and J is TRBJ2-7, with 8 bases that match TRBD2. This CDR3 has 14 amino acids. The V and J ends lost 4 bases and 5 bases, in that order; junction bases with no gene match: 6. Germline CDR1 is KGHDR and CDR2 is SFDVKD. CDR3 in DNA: TGTGCCACCAGTGACTCCGGGACTAGAGACGAGCAGTACTTC. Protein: CATSDSGTRDEQYF.

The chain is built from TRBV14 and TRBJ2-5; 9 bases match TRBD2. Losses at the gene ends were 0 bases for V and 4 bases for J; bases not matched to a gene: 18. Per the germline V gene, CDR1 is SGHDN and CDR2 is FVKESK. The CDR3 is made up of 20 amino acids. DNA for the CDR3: TGTGCCAGCAGCCAAGATTACGCCAACTTGCGGGGGGGCGTGATAGAGACCCAGTACTTC. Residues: CASSQDYANLRGGVIETQYF.

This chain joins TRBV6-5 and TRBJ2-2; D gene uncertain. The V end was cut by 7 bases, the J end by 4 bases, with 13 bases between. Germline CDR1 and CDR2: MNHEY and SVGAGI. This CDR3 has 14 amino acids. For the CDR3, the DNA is TGTGCCAGCACCCCAAGAAGGATCACCGGGGAGCTGTTTTTT. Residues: CASTPRRITGELFF.

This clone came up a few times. This CDR3 reads CASSKGQDLVEPQHF. As DNA, the CDR3 is TGCGCCAGCAGTAAGGGACAGGATTTGGTAGAGCCCCAGCATTTT. The rearrangement joins TRBV5-1 to TRBJ1-5; 8 nucleotides agree with TRBD1. CDR3 length equals 15 residues. V shed 5 bases, J shed 8 bases, and the junction held 12 bases outside the gene matches. The germline V gene encodes CDR1 SGHRS and CDR2 YFSETQ. Together with reference TRBV5-1 and TRBJ1-5, the CDR3 gives the full variable domain: KAGVTQTPRYLIKTRGQQVTLSCSPISGHRSVSWYQQTPGQGLQFLFEYFSETQRNKGNFPGRFSGRQFSNSRSEMNVSTLELGDSALYLCASSKGQDLVEPQHFGDGTRLSIL.

CDR3 amino acids: CASSVNPGQGAYGYTF. The CDR3 nucleotides are TGTGCCAGCAGCGTGAATCCGGGACAGGGGGCGTACGGCTACACCTTC. The chain is built from TRBV5-5 and TRBJ1-2; TRBD1 agrees at 12 bases. Per the germline V gene, CDR1 is SGHKS and CDR2 is YYEKEE (reference sequence). This CDR3 has 16 residues. Unmatched junction bases numbered 12, after V lost 4 bases and J lost 8 bases.

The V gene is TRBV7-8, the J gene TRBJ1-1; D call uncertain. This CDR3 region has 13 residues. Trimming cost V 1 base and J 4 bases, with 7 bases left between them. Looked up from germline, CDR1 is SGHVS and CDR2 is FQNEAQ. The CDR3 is CASSLGGGTEAFF. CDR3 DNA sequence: TGTGCCAGCAGCTTAGGGGGAGGCACTGAAGCTTTCTTT. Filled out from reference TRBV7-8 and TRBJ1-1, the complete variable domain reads GAGVSQSPRYKVAKRGQDVALRCDPISGHVSLFWYQQALGQGPEFLTYFQNEAQLDKSGLPSDRFFAERPEGSVSTLKIQRTQQEDSAVYLCASSLGGGTEAFFGQGTRLTVV.

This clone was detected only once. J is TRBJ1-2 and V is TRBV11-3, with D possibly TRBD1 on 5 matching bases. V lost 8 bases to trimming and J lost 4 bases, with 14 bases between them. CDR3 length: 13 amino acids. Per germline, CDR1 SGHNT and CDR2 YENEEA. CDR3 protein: CASGQGGVYGYTF. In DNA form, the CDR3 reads TGTGCCAGCGGGCAGGGAGGGGTCTATGGCTACACCTTC.

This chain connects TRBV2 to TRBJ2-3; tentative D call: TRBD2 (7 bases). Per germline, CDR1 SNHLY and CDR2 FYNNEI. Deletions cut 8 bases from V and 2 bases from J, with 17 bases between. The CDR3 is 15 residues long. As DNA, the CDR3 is TGTGCCAGCGAGGGGGGGGCAGAGAACACAGATACGCAGTATTTT. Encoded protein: CASEGGAENTDTQYF. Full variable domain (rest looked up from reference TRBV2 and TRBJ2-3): EPEVTQTPSHQVTQMGQEVILRCVPISNHLYFYWYRQILGQKVEFLVSFYNNEISEKSEIFDDQFSVERPDGSNFTLKIRSTKLEDSAMYFCASEGGAENTDTQYFGPGTRLTVL.

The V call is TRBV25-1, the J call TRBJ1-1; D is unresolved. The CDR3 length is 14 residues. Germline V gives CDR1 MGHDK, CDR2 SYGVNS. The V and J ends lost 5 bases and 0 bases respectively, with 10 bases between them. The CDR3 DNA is TGTGCCAGCAGTCGCGCACAGATGAACACTGAAGCTTTCTTT. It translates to CASSRAQMNTEAFF.

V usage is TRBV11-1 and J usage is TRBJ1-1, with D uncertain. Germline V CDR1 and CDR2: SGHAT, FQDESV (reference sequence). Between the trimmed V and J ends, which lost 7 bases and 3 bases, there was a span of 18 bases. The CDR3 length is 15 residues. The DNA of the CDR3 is TGTGCCAGCACCCATGCGGCAGGAGCAGACACTGAAGCTTTCTTT. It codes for CASTHAAGADTEAFF.

In nucleotides, the CDR3 is TGTGCCAGCTGGACTAGCGGGACCTACGAGCAGTACTTC. It translates to CASWTSGTYEQYF. This chain connects TRBV28 to TRBJ2-7; 12 nucleotides match TRBD2. J lost 2 bases, V lost 8 bases, and 1 base had no gene match. This CDR3 spans 13 amino acids. Germline values: CDR1 MDHEN, CDR2 SYDVKM.

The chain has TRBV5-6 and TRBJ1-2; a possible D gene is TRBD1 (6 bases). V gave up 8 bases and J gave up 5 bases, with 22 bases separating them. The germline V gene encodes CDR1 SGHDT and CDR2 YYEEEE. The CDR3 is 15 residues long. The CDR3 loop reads CARMVAGEYGYGYTF. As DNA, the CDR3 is TGTGCCAGAATGGTGGCAGGGGAATATGGATATGGCTACACCTTC.

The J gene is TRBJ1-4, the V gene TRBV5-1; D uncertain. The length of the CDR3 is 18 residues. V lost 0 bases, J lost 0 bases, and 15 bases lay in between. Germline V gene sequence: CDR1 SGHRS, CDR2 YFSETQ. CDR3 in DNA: TGCGCCAGCAGCTTGGACCCGAAGGAGTTTGCAACTAATGAAAAACTGTTTTTT. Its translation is CASSLDPKEFATNEKLFF.

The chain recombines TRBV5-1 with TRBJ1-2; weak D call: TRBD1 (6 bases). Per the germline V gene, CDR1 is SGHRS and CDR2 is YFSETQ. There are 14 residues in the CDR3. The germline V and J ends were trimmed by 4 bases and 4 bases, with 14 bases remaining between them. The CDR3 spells CASSGGPSSYGYTF. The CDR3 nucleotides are TGCGCCAGCAGCGGGGGCCCATCTAGCTATGGCTACACCTTC.

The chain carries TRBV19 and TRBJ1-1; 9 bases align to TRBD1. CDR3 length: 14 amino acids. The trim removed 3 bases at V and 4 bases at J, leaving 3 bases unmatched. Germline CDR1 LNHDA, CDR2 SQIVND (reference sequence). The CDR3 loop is CASSMRTGATEAFF. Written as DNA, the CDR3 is TGTGCCAGTAGTATGCGGACAGGGGCCACTGAAGCTTTCTTT. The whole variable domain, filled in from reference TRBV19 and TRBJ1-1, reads DGGITQSPKYLFRKEGQNVTLSCEQNLNHDAMYWYRQDPGQGLRLIYYSQIVNDFQKGDIAEGYSVSREKKESFPLTVTSAQKNPTAFYLCASSMRTGATEAFFGQGTRLTVV.

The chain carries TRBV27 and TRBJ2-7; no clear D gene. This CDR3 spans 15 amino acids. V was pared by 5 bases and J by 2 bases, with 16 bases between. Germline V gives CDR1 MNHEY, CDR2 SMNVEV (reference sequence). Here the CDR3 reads CASSPSRAGPYEQYF. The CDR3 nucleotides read TGTGCCAGCAGTCCCTCCCGGGCCGGCCCCTACGAGCAGTACTTC.

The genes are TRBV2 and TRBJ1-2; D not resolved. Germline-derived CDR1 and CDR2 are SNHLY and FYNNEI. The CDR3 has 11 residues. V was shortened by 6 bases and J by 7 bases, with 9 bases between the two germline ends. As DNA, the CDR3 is TGTGCCAGCAGCGCATTTAGTGGCTACACCTTC. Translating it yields CASSAFSGYTF.

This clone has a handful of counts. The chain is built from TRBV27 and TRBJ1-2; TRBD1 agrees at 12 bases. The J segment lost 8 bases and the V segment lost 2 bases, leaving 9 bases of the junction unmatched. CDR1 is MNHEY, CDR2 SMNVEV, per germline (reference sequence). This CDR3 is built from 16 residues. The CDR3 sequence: CASSLVGDRGHWGYTF. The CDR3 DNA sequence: TGTGCCAGCAGTTTAGTGGGGGACAGGGGGCATTGGGGCTACACCTTC.

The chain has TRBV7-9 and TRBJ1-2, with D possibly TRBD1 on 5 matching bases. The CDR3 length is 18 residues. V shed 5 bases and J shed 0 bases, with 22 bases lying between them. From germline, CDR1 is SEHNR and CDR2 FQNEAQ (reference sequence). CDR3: CASSPTRGMVSPNYGYTF. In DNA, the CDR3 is TGTGCCAGCAGCCCTACCCGGGGGATGGTTAGCCCTAACTATGGCTACACCTTC.